These 18 T cell receptor beta chains originate from one sample sequenced in a study of T cell repertoires in cytomegalovirus infection. A single record per CDR3 protein comes from TCRdb applying MiXCR to the reads. The top ten clones hold roughly a quarter of a sample with approximately 500,000 distinct CDR3 sequences, 16% of them seen once. The sequenced sample was CD8+ T cells from PBMCs. The receptors stem from a human donor in good health (CMV status not recorded). Some clones in this sample may be carry-over from other donors' samples.

This clonotype came up many times. The V gene is TRBV7-9, the J gene TRBJ1-2; 7 bases are shared with TRBD1. The CDR3 is 16 residues long. V gave up 0 bases and J gave up 3 bases; unmatched junction bases: 7. Germline assignment: CDR1 SEHNR and CDR2 FQNEAQ (reference sequence). The CDR3 bases are TGTGCCAGCAGCTTAGCAACAGGGGCTCTCTACTATGGCTACACCTTC. Amino acids: CASSLATGALYYGYTF.

This clonotype was counted many times. The chain employs TRBV7-6 and TRBJ2-7, with 11 bases fitting TRBD2. CDR1 and CDR2 (germline): SGHVS, FNYEAQ. V lost 3 bases, J lost 5 bases, and 6 bases stayed unmatched. The length of the CDR3 is 15 residues. The CDR3 DNA reads as TGTGCCAGCAGCTTCCGTAGCGGGGGGGCCCACGAGCAGTACTTC. This encodes CASSFRSGGAHEQYF.

This clonotype has more than one count but fewer than ten. The chain joins TRBV12-3 or TRBV12-4 to TRBJ1-6, with a tentative D call TRBD1 (5 bases). Trimming removed 1 base at V and 8 bases at J, with 15 bases between. The CDR3 extends over 16 amino acids. CDR3 protein: CASSLGFGQRHSPLHF. The CDR3 DNA reads as TGTGCCAGCAGTTTAGGTTTTGGACAAAGGCATTCACCCCTCCACTTT.

V and J are TRBV20-1 and TRBJ1-1, with 7 bases aligning to TRBD1. CDR1 and CDR2 from the germline V gene are DFQATT and SNEGSKA (reference sequence). The ends lost 4 bases at V and 4 bases at J; junction bases unmatched: 9. The CDR3 length is 14 residues. CDR3 DNA: TGCAGTGCTAAGGGGGCGCGAATAAGCACTGAAGCTTTCTTT. This codes for CSAKGARISTEAFF.

This chain links TRBV4-2 with TRBJ1-1, with D possibly being TRBD1 (6 bases). V gave up 2 bases and J gave up 2 bases, with 9 bases separating them. This CDR3 comprises 14 residues. Germline CDR1 LGHNA, CDR2 YNFKEQ. This CDR3 is CASSQTDSNTEAFF. The CDR3 DNA is TGTGCCAGCAGCCAAACGGACAGCAACACTGAAGCTTTCTTT.

This clonotype showed up many times. The rearrangement uses TRBV11-2 and TRBJ1-3; TRBD1 is a possible D gene (6 bases). V lost 6 bases and J 4 bases, leaving 13 bases between the germline ends. This CDR3 is built from 14 residues. CDR1 is SGHAT, CDR2 FQNNGV, per germline. The CDR3 nucleotides are TGTGCCAGCAGGCCAGGGGACGGGGGAAACACCATATATTTT. It yields the protein CASRPGDGGNTIYF.

The chain combines TRBV24-1 with TRBJ2-5; a possible D gene is TRBD2 (6 bases). V lost 5 bases and J 2 bases, leaving 20 bases between the germline ends. The CDR3 has 17 residues. Germline loops: CDR1 KGHDR, CDR2 SFDVKD. The chain's CDR3 is CATSVGRGSSRQETQYF. CDR3 in DNA: TGTGCCACCAGTGTGGGGCGGGGATCGTCCAGGCAAGAGACCCAGTACTTC.

This clonotype came up many times. The rearrangement uses TRBV7-9 and TRBJ2-1; perhaps TRBD1 as D (6 bases). The CDR3 is 15 residues long. Deletions cut 1 base from V and 10 bases from J, with 17 bases between. The germline V gene encodes CDR1 SEHNR and CDR2 FQNEAQ (reference sequence). CDR3 loop: CASSLGGRPAKEQFF. The CDR3 region has the DNA TGTGCCAGCAGCTTAGGGGGGCGCCCCGCCAAAGAGCAGTTCTTC. Filled out from reference TRBV7-9 and TRBJ2-1, the complete variable domain reads DTGVSQNPRHKITKRGQNVTFRCDPISEHNRLYWYRQTLGQGPEFLTYFQNEAQLEKSRLLSDRFSAERPKGSFSTLEIQRTEQGDSAMYLCASSLGGRPAKEQFFGPGTRLTVL.

Points on this clonotype: A single base separates this from a much larger clone, so it may be a read error. CDR3 sequence reads: CASSFSLYRGRPGANVLTF. In DNA form, the CDR3 reads TGTGCCAGCAGCTTTAGCCTCTACAGGGGGCGGCCTGGGGCCAACGTCCTGACTTTC. The rearrangement uses TRBV7-4 and TRBJ2-6; TRBD1 aligns across 9 bases. CDR3 length: 19 residues. The junction had 11 bases not matched to a gene; V was cut back by 3 bases and J by 2 bases. The germline V gene has CDR1 SGHVT and CDR2 SQSDAQ.

In this sample, this clonotype turned up many times. The V and J genes are TRBV12-3 or TRBV12-4 and TRBJ1-5, with a weak D call TRBD1 (5 bases). CDR3 size: 15 residues. V dropped 5 bases and J dropped 2 bases, with 13 bases sitting between them. The CDR3 protein is CASSRGEQRNQPQHF. The CDR3 region has the DNA TGTGCCAGCAGTCGAGGGGAGCAACGCAATCAGCCCCAGCATTTT.

This clonotype was seen more than once but under ten times. The chain carries TRBV9 and TRBJ2-1; D assignment may be TRBD1 or TRBD2 (5 bases each). CDR3 length: 13 amino acids. Germline V gene lookup returns CDR1 SGDLS and CDR2 YYNGEE. Trimming removed 1 base at V and 6 bases at J, with 8 bases between. The CDR3 DNA reads as TGTGCCAGCAGCGTATCCGGGACCAATGAGCAGTTCTTC. Amino acids: CASSVSGTNEQFF.

The chain links TRBV7-3 to TRBJ2-3, with 13 bases fitting TRBD2. There are 18 residues in the CDR3. The ends lost 1 base at V and 5 bases at J; junction bases unmatched: 9. CDR1 is SGHTA, CDR2 FQGTGA, per germline. The CDR3 DNA is TGTGCCAGCAGCTTAAAATCCGGGACTAGCGGGATAATAGATACGCAGTATTTT. It translates to CASSLKSGTSGIIDTQYF. Filled out from reference TRBV7-3 and TRBJ2-3, the complete variable domain reads GAGVSQTPSNKVTEKGKYVELRCDPISGHTALYWYRQSLGQGPEFLIYFQGTGAADDSGLPNDRFFAVRPEGSVSTLKIQRTERGDSAVYLCASSLKSGTSGIIDTQYFGPGTRLTVL.

This clonotype has a count of ten or more. The V and J genes are TRBV10-3 and TRBJ2-3; TRBD2 is a possible D gene (6 bases). This CDR3 has 15 amino acids. Per the germline V gene, CDR1 is ENHRY and CDR2 is SYGVKD. Trimming removed 0 bases at V and 5 bases at J, with 12 bases between. CDR3 nucleotides: TGTGCCATCAGTGAGTCGGGGGACTTCGGAGATACGCAGTATTTT. Encoded protein: CAISESGDFGDTQYF.

This clonotype was counted many times. The J gene is TRBJ2-3, the V gene TRBV7-2; D may be TRBD2 (6 bases). CDR1 is SGHTA and CDR2 is FQGNSA in the germline V gene. The germline V and J ends were trimmed by 5 bases and 1 base, with 19 bases remaining between them. The CDR3 is made up of 17 amino acids. The CDR3 loop reads CASSRGWRESGTDTQYF. The DNA of the CDR3 is TGTGCCAGCAGCCGGGGGTGGAGGGAGTCGGGCACAGATACGCAGTATTTT. Full variable domain (missing parts from reference TRBV7-2 and TRBJ2-3): GAGVSQSPSNKVTEKGKDVELRCDPISGHTALYWYRQSLGQGLEFLIYFQGNSAPDKSGLPSDRFSAERTGGSVSTLTIQRTQQEDSAVYLCASSRGWRESGTDTQYFGPGTRLTVL.

A few counts support this clonotype. This chain links TRBV24-1 with TRBJ2-1; TRBD2 matches at 13 bases. This CDR3 contains 17 residues. CDR1 and CDR2 (germline): KGHDR, SFDVKD. The junction had 10 bases not matched to a gene; V was cut back by 6 bases and J by 6 bases. This CDR3 reads CATSYPGLAGVGNEQFF. In DNA, the CDR3 is TGTGCCACCAGTTATCCCGGACTAGCGGGAGTGGGCAATGAGCAGTTCTTC.

Concerning this clonotype: Being one base from a much bigger clone, this may be a read error. The chain joins TRBV6-8 to TRBJ1-2; 8 bases agree with TRBD1. In germline, CDR1 is MNHGY, CDR2 SAAAGT. V was pared by 10 bases and J by 5 bases, with 12 bases of the junction left unmatched. This CDR3 is built from 14 residues. CDR3: CANRSPGQAYGYTF. In DNA, the CDR3 is TGTGCCAACAGATCACCGGGACAGGCTTATGGCTACACCTTC.

There are many counts of this clonotype. V usage is TRBV3-1 and J usage is TRBJ2-7; unclear D gene. V lost 0 bases and J 2 bases, leaving 5 bases between the germline ends. This CDR3 has 13 amino acids. Germline CDR1 LGHDT, CDR2 YNNKEL (reference sequence). The CDR3 sequence: CASSQELAYEQYF. The CDR3 DNA sequence: TGTGCCAGCAGCCAAGAATTAGCCTACGAGCAGTACTTC.

This clonotype was seen ten or more times. J is TRBJ2-1 and V is TRBV28; D uncertain. CDR1 and CDR2 from the germline V gene are MDHEN and SYDVKM. Trimming removed 7 bases at V and 0 bases at J, with 22 bases between. This CDR3 spans 18 amino acids. The CDR3 reads CASNPTPRGTSSYNEQFF. The DNA of the CDR3 is TGTGCCAGCAATCCTACCCCTAGAGGCACCTCCTCCTACAATGAGCAGTTCTTC.